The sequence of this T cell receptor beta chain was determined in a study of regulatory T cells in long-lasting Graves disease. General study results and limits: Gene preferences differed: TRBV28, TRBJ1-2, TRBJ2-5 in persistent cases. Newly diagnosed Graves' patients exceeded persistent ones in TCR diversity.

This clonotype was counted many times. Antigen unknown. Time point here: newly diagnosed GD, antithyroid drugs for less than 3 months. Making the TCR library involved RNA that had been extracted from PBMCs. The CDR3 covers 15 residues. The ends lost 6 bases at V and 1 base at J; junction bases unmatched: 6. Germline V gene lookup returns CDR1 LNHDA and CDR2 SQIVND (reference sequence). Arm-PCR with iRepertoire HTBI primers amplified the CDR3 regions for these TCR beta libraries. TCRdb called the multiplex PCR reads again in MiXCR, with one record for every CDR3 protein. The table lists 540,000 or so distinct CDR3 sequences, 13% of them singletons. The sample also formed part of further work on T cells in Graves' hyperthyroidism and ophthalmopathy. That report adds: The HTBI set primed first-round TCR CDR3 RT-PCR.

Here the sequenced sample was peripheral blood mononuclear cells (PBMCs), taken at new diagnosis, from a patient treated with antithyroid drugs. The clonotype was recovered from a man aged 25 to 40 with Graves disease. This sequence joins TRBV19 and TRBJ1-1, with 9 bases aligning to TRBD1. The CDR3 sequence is CASRGQGSQNTEAFF. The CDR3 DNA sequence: TGTGCCAGTAGGGGACAGGGCTCCCAGAACACTGAAGCTTTCTTT.